This TCR beta chain comes out of a study of Ad26.COV2.S vaccination and SARS-CoV-2 variants. Between the trimmed V and J ends, which lost 6 bases and 2 bases, there was a span of 11 bases. The CDR3 has 13 residues. The germline CDR1 and CDR2 sequences are MNHEY and SMNVEV (reference sequence). The repertoire was sequenced with immunoSEQ multiplex PCR; TCRdb's copy has only in-frame clones and lacks some. The sample carries 300,000 to 400,000 clones, around nine tenths recorded once. Treatment meaning: over 15 received Ad26.COV2.S at low or high dose, single or two shots; roughly five received placebo; per-sample allocation not given. Sampling was performed 63 days after the first vaccine or placebo injection.

The chain uses TRBV27 and TRBJ2-7; D is unclear. The sequence came from a person between 18 and 59 years old who received the Ad26.COV2.S COVID-19 vaccine or a placebo. The sample in question was peripheral blood, obtained in a trial of Ad26.COV2.S vaccine versus placebo. The CDR3 here is CASSRPGAYEQYF. The CDR3, as DNA: TGTGCCAGCAGCAGACCTGGAGCCTACGAGCAGTACTTC.